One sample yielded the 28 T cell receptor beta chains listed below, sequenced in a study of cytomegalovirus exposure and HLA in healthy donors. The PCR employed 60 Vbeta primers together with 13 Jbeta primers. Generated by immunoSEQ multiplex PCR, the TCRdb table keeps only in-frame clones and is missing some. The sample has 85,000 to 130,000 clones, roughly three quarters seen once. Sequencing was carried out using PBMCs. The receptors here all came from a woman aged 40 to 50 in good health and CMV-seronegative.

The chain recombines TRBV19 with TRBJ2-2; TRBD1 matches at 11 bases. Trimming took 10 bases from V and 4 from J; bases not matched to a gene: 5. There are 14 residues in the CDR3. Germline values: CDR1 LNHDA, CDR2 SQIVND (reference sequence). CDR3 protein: CATRGQGGTGELFF. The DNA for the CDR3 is TGTGCCACTCGGGGACAGGGGGGCACCGGGGAGCTGTTTTTT.

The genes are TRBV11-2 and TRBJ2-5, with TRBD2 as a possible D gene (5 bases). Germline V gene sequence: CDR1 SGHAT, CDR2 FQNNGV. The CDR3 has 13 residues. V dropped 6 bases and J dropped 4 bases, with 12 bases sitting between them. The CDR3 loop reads CASSRGSRETQYF. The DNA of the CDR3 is TGTGCCAGCAGTCGAGGGAGCAGAGAGACCCAGTACTTC.

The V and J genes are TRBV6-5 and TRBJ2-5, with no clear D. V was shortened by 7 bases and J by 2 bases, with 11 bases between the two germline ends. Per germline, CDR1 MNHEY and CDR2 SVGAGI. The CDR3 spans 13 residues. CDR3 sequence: CASKPSGQETQYF. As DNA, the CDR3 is TGTGCCAGCAAACCCTCAGGACAAGAGACCCAGTACTTC.

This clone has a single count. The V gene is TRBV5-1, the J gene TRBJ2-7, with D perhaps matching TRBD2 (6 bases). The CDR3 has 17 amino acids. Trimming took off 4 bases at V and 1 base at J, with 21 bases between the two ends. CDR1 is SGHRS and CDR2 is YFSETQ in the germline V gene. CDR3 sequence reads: CASSETPVREVSYEQYF. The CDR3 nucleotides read TGCGCCAGCAGCGAAACCCCAGTGAGGGAGGTGTCCTACGAGCAGTACTTC.

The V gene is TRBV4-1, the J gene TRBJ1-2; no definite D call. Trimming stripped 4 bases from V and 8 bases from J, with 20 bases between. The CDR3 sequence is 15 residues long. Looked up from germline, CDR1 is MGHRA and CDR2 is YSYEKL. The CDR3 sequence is CASSRGLILEGGYTF. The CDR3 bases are TGCGCCAGCAGCCGCGGTCTTATCTTAGAGGGCGGCTACACCTTC.

Here the CDR3 reads CASSFLGQGTEKLFF. The DNA for the CDR3 is TGTGCCAGCAGCTTTCTGGGACAGGGAACAGAAAAACTGTTTTTT. This chain uses TRBV7-9 with TRBJ1-4, with 9 bases lining up with TRBD1. Looked up from germline, CDR1 is SEHNR and CDR2 is FQNEAQ (reference sequence). The V and J ends lost 3 bases and 8 bases, in that order; junction bases with no gene match: 7. The CDR3 loop spans 15 amino acids.

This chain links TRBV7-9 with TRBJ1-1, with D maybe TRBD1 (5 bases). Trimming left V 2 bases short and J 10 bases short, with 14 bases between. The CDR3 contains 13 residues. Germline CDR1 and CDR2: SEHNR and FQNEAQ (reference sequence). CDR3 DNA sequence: TGTGCCAGCAGCTTACGGACATCAGAGAGAGCTTTCTTT. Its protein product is CASSLRTSERAFF. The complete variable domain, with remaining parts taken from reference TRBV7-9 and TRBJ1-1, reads DTGVSQNPRHKITKRGQNVTFRCDPISEHNRLYWYRQTLGQGPEFLTYFQNEAQLEKSRLLSDRFSAERPKGSFSTLEIQRTEQGDSAMYLCASSLRTSERAFFGQGTRLTVV.

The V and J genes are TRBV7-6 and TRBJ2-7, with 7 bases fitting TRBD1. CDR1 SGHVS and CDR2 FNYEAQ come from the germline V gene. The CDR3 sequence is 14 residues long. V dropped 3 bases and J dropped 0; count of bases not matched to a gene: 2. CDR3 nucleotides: TGTGCCAGCAGCTTCCGGGACAGCTCCTACGAGCAGTACTTC. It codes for CASSFRDSSYEQYF.

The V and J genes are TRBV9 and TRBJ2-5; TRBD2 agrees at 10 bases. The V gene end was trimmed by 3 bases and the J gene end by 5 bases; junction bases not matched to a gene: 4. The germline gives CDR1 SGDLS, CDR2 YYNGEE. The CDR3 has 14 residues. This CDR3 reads CASSASGRGETQYF. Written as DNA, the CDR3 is TGTGCCAGCAGCGCAAGCGGGAGGGGGGAGACCCAGTACTTC.

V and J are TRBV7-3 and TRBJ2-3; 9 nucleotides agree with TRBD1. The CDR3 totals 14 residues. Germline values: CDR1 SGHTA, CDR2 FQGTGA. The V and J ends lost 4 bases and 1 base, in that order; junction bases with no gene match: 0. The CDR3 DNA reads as TGTGCCAGCAGCTGGACAGGGGGCACAGATACGCAGTATTTT. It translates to CASSWTGGTDTQYF.

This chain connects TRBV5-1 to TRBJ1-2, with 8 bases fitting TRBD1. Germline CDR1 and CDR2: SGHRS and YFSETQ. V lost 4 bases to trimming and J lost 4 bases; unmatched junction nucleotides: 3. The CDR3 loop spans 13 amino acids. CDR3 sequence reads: CASSPDRAYGYTF. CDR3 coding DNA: TGCGCCAGCAGCCCGGACAGGGCCTATGGCTACACCTTC.

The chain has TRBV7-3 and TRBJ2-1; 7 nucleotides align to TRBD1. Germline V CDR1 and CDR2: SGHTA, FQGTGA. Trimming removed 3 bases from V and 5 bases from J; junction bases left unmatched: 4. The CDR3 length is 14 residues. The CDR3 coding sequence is TGTGCCAGCAGCTTCGACAGGGACGACAATGAGCAGTTCTTC. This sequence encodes CASSFDRDDNEQFF. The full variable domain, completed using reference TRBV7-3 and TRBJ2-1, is GAGVSQTPSNKVTEKGKYVELRCDPISGHTALYWYRQSLGQGPEFLIYFQGTGAADDSGLPNDRFFAVRPEGSVSTLKIQRTERGDSAVYLCASSFDRDDNEQFFGPGTRLTVL.

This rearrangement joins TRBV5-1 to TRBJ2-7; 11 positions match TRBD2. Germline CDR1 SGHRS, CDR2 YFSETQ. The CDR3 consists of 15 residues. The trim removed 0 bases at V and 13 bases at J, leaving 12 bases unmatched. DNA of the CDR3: TGCGCCAGCAGCTTGGAGGGTTCCCTAGCGGGAGGACTATACTTC. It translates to CASSLEGSLAGGLYF. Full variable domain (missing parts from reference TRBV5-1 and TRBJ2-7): KAGVTQTPRYLIKTRGQQVTLSCSPISGHRSVSWYQQTPGQGLQFLFEYFSETQRNKGNFPGRFSGRQFSNSRSEMNVSTLELGDSALYLCASSLEGSLAGGLYFGPGTRLTVT.

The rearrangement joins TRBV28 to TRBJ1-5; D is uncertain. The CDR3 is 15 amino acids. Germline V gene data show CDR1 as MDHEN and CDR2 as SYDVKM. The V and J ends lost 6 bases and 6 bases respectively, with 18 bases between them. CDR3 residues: CASRYNSNPGQPQHF. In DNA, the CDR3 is TGTGCCAGCAGGTACAATTCTAATCCGGGTCAGCCCCAGCATTTT.

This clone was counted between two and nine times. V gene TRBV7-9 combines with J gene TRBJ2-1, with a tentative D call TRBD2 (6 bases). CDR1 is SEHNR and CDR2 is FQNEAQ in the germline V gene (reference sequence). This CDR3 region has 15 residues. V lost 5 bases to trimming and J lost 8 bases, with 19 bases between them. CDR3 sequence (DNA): TGTGCCAGCAGCCTATACGCGGCGGGGTCAGATGAGCAGTTCTTC. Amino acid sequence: CASSLYAAGSDEQFF.

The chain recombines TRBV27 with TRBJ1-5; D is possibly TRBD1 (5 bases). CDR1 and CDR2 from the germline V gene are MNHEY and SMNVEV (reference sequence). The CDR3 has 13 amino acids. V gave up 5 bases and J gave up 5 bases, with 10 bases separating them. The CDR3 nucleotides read TGTGCCAGCAGTCAGGGTAGGGATCAGCCCCAGCATTTT. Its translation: CASSQGRDQPQHF.

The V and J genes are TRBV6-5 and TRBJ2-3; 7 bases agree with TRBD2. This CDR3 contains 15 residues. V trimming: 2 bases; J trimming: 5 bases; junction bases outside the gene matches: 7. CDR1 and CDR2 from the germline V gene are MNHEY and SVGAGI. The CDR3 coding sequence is TGTGCCAGCAGTTACGGCTCGGGGGGAGGAGATACGCAGTATTTT. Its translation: CASSYGSGGGDTQYF.

The CDR3 bases are TGTGCCAGCAGCTTGAAGTTGAGGACTAGCGGTCAAGAGACCCAGTACTTC. It translates to CASSLKLRTSGQETQYF. The chain links TRBV5-4 to TRBJ2-5; 10 bases map to TRBD2. Germline loops: CDR1 SGHNT, CDR2 YYREEE (reference sequence). Germline trimming cut 1 base from V and 2 bases from J; bases unmatched to any gene: 8. The length of the CDR3 is 17 residues.

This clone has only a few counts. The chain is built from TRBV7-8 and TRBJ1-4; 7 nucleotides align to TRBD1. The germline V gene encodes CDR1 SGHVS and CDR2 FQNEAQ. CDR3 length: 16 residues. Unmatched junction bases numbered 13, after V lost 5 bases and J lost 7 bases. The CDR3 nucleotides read TGTGCCAGCAGCCCGTCCGGACAGGCTTCTGGTGAAAAACTGTTTTTT. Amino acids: CASSPSGQASGEKLFF.

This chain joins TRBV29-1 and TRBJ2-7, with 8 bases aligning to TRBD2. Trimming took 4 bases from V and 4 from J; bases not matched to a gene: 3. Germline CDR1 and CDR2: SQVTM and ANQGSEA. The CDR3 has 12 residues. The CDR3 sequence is CSVGTSWYEQYF. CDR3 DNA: TGCAGCGTTGGGACTAGCTGGTACGAGCAGTACTTC.

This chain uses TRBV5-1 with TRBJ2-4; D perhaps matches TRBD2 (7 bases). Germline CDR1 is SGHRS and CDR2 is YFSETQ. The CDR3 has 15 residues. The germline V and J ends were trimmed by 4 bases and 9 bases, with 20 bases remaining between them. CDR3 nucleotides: TGCGCCAGCAGCCTGCAAGGCGGGGGCGCAGGCATTCAGTACTTC. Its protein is CASSLQGGGAGIQYF.

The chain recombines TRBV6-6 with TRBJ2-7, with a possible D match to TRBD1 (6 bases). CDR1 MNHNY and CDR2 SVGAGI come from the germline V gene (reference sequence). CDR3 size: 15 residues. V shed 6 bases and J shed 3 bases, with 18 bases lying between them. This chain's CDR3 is CASSSLDSAYYEQYF. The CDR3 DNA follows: TGTGCCAGCAGCAGCTTGGACAGCGCTTACTACGAGCAGTACTTC.

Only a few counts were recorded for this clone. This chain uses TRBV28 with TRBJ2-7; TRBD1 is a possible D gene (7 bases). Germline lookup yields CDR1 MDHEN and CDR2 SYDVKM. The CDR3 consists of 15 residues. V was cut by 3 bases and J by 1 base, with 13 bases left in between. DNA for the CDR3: TGTGCCAGCAGTTTCCAGGGGGGTAGGTCCTACGAGCAGTACTTC. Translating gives CASSFQGGRSYEQYF.

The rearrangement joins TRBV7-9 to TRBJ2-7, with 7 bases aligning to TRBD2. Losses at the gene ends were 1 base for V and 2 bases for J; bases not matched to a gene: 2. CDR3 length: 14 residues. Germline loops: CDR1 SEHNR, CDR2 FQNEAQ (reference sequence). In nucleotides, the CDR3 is TGTGCCAGCAGCTTAGGGCTAGCGGCCTACGAGCAGTACTTC. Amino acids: CASSLGLAAYEQYF.

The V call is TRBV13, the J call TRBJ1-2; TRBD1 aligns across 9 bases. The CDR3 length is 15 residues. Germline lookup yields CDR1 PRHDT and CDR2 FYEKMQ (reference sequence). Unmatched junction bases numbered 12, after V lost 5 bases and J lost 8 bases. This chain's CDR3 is CASSLGQGPTMGYTF. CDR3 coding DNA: TGTGCCAGCAGCCTGGGACAGGGTCCGACTATGGGCTACACCTTC.

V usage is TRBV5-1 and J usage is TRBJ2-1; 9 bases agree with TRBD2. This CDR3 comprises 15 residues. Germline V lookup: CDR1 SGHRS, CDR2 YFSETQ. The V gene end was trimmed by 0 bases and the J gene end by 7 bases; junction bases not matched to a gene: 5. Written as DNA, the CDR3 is TGCGCCAGCAGCTTGGGGACTAGCGCCCGTAATGAGCAGTTCTTC. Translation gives CASSLGTSARNEQFF.

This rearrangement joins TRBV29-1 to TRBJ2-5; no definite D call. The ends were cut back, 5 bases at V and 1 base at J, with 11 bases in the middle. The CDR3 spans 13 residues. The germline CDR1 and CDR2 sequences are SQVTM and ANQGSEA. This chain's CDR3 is CSVQQHSQETQYF. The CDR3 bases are TGCAGCGTTCAACAGCATAGCCAAGAGACCCAGTACTTC.

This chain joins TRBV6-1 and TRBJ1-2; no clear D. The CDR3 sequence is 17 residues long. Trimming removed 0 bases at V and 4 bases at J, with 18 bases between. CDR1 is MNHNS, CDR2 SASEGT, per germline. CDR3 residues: CASSEAGLGGWGYGYTF. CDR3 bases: TGTGCCAGCAGTGAAGCGGGCCTGGGAGGTTGGGGCTATGGCTACACCTTC.